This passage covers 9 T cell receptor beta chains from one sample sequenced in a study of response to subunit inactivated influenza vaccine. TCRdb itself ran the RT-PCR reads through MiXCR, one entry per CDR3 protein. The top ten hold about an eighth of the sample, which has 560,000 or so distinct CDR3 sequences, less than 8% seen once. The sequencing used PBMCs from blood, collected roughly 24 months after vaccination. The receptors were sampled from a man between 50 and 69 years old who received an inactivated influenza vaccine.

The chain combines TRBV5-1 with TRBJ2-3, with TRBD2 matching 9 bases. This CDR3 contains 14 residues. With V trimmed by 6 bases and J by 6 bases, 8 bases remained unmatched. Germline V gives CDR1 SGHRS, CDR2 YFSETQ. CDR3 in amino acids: CASMDSGGPDTQYF. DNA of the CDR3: TGCGCCAGCATGGACAGCGGGGGGCCGGATACGCAGTATTTT.

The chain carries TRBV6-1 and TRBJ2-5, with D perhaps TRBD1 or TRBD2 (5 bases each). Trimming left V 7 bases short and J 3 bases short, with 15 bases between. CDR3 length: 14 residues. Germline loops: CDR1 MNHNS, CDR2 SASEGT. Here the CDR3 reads CASTRGAAKETQYF. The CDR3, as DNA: TGTGCCAGCACACGAGGGGCGGCGAAAGAGACCCAGTACTTC.

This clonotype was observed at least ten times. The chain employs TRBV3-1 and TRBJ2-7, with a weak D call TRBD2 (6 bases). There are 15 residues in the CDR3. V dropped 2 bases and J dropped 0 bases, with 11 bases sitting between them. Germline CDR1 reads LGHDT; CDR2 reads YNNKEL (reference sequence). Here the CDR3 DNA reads TGTGCCAGCAGCCAAAGGATAGCGGTCTCCTACGAGCAGTACTTC. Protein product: CASSQRIAVSYEQYF.

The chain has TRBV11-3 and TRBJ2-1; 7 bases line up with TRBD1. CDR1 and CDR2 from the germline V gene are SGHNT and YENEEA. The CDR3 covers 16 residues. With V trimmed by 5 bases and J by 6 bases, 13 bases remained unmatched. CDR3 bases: TGTGCCAGCAGCCCGGACGACAGGGCGCCGATCAATGAGCAGTTCTTC. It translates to CASSPDDRAPINEQFF.

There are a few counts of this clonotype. The CDR3 DNA follows: TGTGCCATCAGCGGGGGTGTCGATGAGCAGTTCTTC. Residues: CAISGGVDEQFF. The chain combines TRBV10-3 with TRBJ2-1, with D maybe TRBD2 (6 bases). The CDR3 is 12 amino acids. V was clipped by 6 bases and J by 8 bases, with 11 bases between them. CDR1 is ENHRY, CDR2 SYGVKD, per germline.

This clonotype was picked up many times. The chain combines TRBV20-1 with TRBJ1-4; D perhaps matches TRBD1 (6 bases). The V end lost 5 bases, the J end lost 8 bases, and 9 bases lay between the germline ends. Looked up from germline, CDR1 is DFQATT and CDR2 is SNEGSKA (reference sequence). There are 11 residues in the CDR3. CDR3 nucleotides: TGCAGTGCTGTACAGGGCGAAAAACTGTTTTTT. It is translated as CSAVQGEKLFF.

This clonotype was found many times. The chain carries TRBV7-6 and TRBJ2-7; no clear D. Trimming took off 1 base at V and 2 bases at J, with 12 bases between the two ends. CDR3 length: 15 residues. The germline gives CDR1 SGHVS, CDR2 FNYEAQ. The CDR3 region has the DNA TGTGCCAGCAGCTTAGTGAAGGGTCCCACCTACGAGCAGTACTTC. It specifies CASSLVKGPTYEQYF.

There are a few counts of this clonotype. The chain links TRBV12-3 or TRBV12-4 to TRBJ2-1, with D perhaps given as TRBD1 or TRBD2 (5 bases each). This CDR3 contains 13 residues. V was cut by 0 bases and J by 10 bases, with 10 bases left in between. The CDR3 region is CASSLARGREQFF. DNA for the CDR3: TGTGCCAGCAGTTTAGCCCGGGGCAGGGAGCAGTTCTTC.

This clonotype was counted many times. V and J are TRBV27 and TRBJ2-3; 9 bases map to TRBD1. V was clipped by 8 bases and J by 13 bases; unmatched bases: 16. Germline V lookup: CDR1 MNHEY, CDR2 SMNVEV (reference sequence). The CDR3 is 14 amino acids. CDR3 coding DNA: TGTGCCAGCCGTAGTACGGGACAGGGAAGTTCAGAGTATTTT. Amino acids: CASRSTGQGSSEYF.